The rows below give T cell receptor beta chains drawn from one sample of a study of blood T cell repertoires in COVID-19. This table comes from immunoSEQ multiplex PCR, and its TCRdb copy is limited to in-frame clones, with some not included. The data hold 65,000 to 90,000 clones, with around nine tenths observed a single time. Specimen: peripheral blood. The origin of the receptors is a man older than 75 with COVID-19, enrolled during active disease. Both conserved end residues are part of each CDR3. A D gene is named only where the DNA matches it firmly. Not all rows give a size; the values are once, few, many and, for expanded clones, a class.

>-|-|12|TRBJ1-1|TRBV28
TGTGCCAGCAGCCCCCCCGGCACTGAAGCTTTCTTT
CASSPPGTEAFF
>-|-|15|TRBJ2-5|TRBV7-9
TGTGCCAGCAGCTTAGCGGGGGGTCACCAAGAGACCCAGTACTTC
CASSLAGGHQETQYF
>TRBD1|-|18|TRBJ1-4|TRBV11-2
TGTGCCAGCAGCTTAGATCGGGACAGGGGACTTTTGAATGAAAAACTGTTTTTT
CASSLDRDRGLLNEKLFF
>TRBD1|-|15|TRBJ2-2|TRBV9
TGTGCCAGCAGCCCTCGGACAGGAGGACCCGGGGAGCTGTTTTTT
CASSPRTGGPGELFF
>-|few|14|TRBJ1-5|TRBV5-5
TGTGCCAGCAGCTTGAAACAGGGCAATCAGCCCCAGCATTTT
CASSLKQGNQPQHF
>-|-|13|TRBJ2-7|TRBV6-8
TGTGCCAGCAAGCTGGGGGGTTCCTACGAGCAGTACTTC
CASKLGGSYEQYF
>-|-|15|TRBJ2-1|TRBV7-3
TGTGCCAGCAGCAGGGGTGGAGCATCCTACAATGAGCAGTTCTTC
CASSRGGASYNEQFF
>-|-|16|TRBJ1-1|TRBV7-2
TGTGCCAGCAGCTTATATGGCGGGGGGCTGAACACTGAAGCTTTCTTT
CASSLYGGGLNTEAFF
>-|-|13|TRBJ1-1|TRBV11-2
TGTGCCAGCAGCTCCCGGGGTTTCACTGAAGCTTTCTTT
CASSSRGFTEAFF
>-|-|15|TRBJ2-2|TRBV5-5
TGTGCCAGCAGCTTGGGTCACAGGGACACCGGGGAGCTGTTTTTT
CASSLGHRDTGELFF
>TRBD1|-|16|TRBJ1-4|TRBV5-6
TGTGCCAGCAGCTTACCGGGACAGGGAGTTAATGAAAAACTGTTTTTT
CASSLPGQGVNEKLFF
>-|once|12|TRBJ1-6|TRBV5-4
TGTGCCAGCAGCCTAGAGGCCGGCCCCCTCCACTTT
CASSLEAGPLHF
>TRBD1|once|14|TRBJ1-4|TRBV19
TGTGCCAGTAGGGGGACAGCGAATAATGAAAAACTGTTTTTT
CASRGTANNEKLFF
>-|-|16|TRBJ1-6|TRBV7-3
TGTGCCAGCAGCTTAACGGTGGGGGGGGATAATTCACCCCTCCACTTT
CASSLTVGGDNSPLHF
>-|-|13|TRBJ1-1|TRBV7-3
TGTGCCAGCAGCCTCGACAGAAACACTGAAGCTTTCTTT
CASSLDRNTEAFF
>-|-|15|TRBJ2-1|TRBV14
TGTGCCAGCAGCCAAGTGGCGGGGTCCTACAATGAGCAGTTCTTC
CASSQVAGSYNEQFF
>TRBD1|-|16|TRBJ1-5|TRBV5-3
TGTGCCAGAAGTCGACAGGGGACCCCTTACAATCAGCCCCAGCATTTT
CARSRQGTPYNQPQHF
>TRBD1|-|15|TRBJ1-5|TRBV6-5
TGTGCCAGCAGTTACTCGAACAGGGGGCTTCAGCCCCAGCATTTT
CASSYSNRGLQPQHF
>TRBD1|-|14|TRBJ1-2|TRBV2
TGTGCCAGCAACCTACAGGGGCCTAACTATGGCTACACCTTC
CASNLQGPNYGYTF
>-|-|15|TRBJ2-3|TRBV11-2
TGTGCCAGCAGCCGCCGCCCGGGGGGCACAGATACGCAGTATTTT
CASSRRPGGTDTQYF
>-|-|14|TRBJ2-7|TRBV19
TGTGCCAGTAGTCCAGACCTGGGCCCCTACGAGCAGTACTTC
CASSPDLGPYEQYF
>TRBD1|-|15|TRBJ2-7|TRBV12-5
TGTGCTAGTGGTTTCCAGGGGGTTTACTCCTACGAGCAGTACTTC
CASGFQGVYSYEQYF
>TRBD2|-|16|TRBJ2-7|TRBV5-1
TGCGCCAGCAGCCAACTCCCTAGCGGGGGGGCCTACGAGCAGTACTTC
CASSQLPSGGAYEQYF
>TRBD1|-|15|TRBJ1-1|TRBV5-4
TGTGCCAGCAGCCCCGGACAGGGGGTGAACACTGAAGCTTTCTTT
CASSPGQGVNTEAFF
>TRBD2|-|15|TRBJ2-7|TRBV18
TGTGCCAGCTCACGACCGGGGGGGAGGACCTACGAGCAGTACTTC
CASSRPGGRTYEQYF
>TRBD1|once|16|TRBJ1-4|TRBV3-1/TRBV3-2
TGTGCCAGCAGCCAACGGGACAGGGGTACAGATGAAAAACTGTTTTTT
CASSQRDRGTDEKLFF
>-|-|13|TRBJ1-2|TRBV6-1
TGTGCCAGCAGTTCAGGCGCTAACTATGGCTACACCTTC
CASSSGANYGYTF
>TRBD1|few|15|TRBJ1-4|TRBV5-4
TGTGCCAGCAGCACCAGACAGGGAATGGACGAAAAACTGTTTTTT
CASSTRQGMDEKLFF
>TRBD2|-|14|TRBJ2-1|TRBV2
TGTGCCAGCAGTCAAAGCGGGGGGAGGAGAAGGCAGTTCTTC
CASSQSGGRRRQFF
>-|-|11|TRBJ2-2|TRBV12-3/TRBV12-4
TGTGCCAGCAAACGAGCCGGGGAGCTGTTTTTT
CASKRAGELFF